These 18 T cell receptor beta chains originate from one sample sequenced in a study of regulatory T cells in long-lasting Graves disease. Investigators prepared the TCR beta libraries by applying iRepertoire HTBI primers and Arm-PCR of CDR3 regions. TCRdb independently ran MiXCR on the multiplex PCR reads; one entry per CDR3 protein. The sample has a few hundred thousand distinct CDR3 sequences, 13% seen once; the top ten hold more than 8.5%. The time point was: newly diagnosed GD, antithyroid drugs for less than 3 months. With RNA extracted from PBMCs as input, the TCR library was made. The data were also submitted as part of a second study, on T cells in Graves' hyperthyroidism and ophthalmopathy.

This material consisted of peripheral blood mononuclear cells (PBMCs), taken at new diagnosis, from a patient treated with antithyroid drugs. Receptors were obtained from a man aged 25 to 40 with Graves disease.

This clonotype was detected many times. The CDR3: CASSLSMGGADTQYF. For the CDR3, the DNA is TGTGCCAGCAGTTTATCGATGGGGGGGGCAGATACGCAGTATTTT. The V and J genes are TRBV27 and TRBJ2-3; TRBD2 agrees at 7 bases. The CDR3 has 15 amino acids. The germline CDR1 and CDR2 sequences are MNHEY and SMNVEV (reference sequence). The trim removed 0 bases at V and 4 bases at J, leaving 4 bases unmatched.

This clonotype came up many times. As DNA, the CDR3 is TGTGCCAGCAGTTCCCGGGGGGGGGGAGGTTACGAGCAGTACTTC. It yields the protein CASSSRGGGGYEQYF. The chain carries TRBV27 and TRBJ2-7; 8 bases align to TRBD2. The CDR3 runs 15 residues. Germline V CDR1 and CDR2: MNHEY, SMNVEV (reference sequence). V trimming: 4 bases; J trimming: 4 bases; junction bases outside the gene matches: 9.

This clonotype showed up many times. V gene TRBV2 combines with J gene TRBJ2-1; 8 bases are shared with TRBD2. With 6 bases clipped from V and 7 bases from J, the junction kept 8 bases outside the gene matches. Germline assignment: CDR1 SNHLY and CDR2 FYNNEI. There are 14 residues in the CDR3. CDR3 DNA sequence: TGTGCCAGCAGGGCCGCTAGCGGGTCGAATGAGCAGTTCTTC. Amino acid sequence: CASRAASGSNEQFF.

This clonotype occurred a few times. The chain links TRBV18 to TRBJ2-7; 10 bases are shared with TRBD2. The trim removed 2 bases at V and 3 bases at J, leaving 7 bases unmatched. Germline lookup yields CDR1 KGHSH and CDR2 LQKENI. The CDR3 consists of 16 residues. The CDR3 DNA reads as TGTGCCAGCTCACCAAGGGCGGCTAGCGGGGGCTACGAGCAGTACTTC. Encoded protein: CASSPRAASGGYEQYF. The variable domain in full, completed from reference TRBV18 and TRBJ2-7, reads NAGVMQNPRHLVRRRGQEARLRCSPMKGHSHVYWYRQLPEEGLKFMVYLQKENIIDESGMPKERFSAEFPKEGPSILRIQQVVRGDSAAYFCASSPRAASGGYEQYFGPGTRLTVT.

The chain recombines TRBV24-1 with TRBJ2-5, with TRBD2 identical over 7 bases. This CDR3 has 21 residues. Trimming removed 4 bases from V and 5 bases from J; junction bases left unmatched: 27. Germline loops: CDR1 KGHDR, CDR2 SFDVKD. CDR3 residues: CATSDPLLVVGRQAGEETQYF. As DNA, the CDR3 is TGTGCCACCAGTGACCCTCTATTGGTGGTTGGCCGGCAGGCGGGAGAGGAGACCCAGTACTTC.

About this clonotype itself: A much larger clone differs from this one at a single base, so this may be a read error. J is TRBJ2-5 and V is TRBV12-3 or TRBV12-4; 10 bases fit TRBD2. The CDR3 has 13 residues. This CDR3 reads CASSPAGGGTRYF. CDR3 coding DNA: TGTGCCAGCAGTCCAGCGGGAGGGGGGACCCGGTACTTC.

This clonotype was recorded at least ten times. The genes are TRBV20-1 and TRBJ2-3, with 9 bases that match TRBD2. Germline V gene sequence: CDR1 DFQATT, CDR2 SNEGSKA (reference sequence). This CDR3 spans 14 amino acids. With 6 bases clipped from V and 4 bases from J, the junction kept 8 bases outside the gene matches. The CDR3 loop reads CSAASGMAPDTQYF. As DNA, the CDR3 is TGCAGTGCAGCTAGCGGGATGGCCCCAGATACGCAGTATTTT.

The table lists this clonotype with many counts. The CDR3: CASSRGQGQPQHF. The CDR3 DNA reads as TGTGCCTCCTCTCGGGGACAGGGGCAGCCCCAGCATTTT. The V call is TRBV10-3, the J call TRBJ1-5; 10 nucleotides match TRBD1. Unmatched junction bases numbered 8, after V lost 11 bases and J lost 7 bases. The CDR3 is made up of 13 amino acids. The germline CDR1 and CDR2 sequences are ENHRY and SYGVKD.

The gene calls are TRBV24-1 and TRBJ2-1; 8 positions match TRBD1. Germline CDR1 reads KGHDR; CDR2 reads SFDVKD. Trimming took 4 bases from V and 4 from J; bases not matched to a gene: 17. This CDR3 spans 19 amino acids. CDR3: CATSESDRGVKRPYNEQFF. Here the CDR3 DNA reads TGTGCCACCAGTGAGTCAGACAGGGGCGTGAAGCGACCTTACAATGAGCAGTTCTTC.

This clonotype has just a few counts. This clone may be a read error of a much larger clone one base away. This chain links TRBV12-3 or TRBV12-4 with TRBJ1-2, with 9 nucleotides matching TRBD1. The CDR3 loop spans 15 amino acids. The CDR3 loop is CASSYSPGQGYGHTF. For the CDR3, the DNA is TGTGCCAGCAGTTACTCACCGGGACAGGGCTATGGCCACACCTTC.

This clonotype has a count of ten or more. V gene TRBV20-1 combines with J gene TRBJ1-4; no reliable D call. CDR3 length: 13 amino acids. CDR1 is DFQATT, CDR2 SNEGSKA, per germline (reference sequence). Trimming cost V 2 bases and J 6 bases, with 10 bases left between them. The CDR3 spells CSARHGQDEKLFF. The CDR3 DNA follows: TGCAGTGCTAGACACGGGCAGGATGAAAAACTGTTTTTT.

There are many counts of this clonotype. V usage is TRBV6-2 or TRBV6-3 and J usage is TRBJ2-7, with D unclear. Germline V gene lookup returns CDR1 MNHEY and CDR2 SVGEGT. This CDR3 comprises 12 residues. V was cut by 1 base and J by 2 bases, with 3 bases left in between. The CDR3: CASSYFTYEQYF. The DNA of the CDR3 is TGTGCCAGCAGTTACTTTACCTACGAGCAGTACTTC.

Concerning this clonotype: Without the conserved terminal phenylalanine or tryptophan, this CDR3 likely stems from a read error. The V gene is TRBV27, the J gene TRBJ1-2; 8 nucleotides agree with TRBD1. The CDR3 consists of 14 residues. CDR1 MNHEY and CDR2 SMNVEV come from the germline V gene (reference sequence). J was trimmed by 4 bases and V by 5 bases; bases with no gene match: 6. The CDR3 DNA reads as TGTGCCAGCAGTAGAGGGGGACAGGCCTATGGCTACACCCTC. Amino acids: CASSRGGQAYGYTL.

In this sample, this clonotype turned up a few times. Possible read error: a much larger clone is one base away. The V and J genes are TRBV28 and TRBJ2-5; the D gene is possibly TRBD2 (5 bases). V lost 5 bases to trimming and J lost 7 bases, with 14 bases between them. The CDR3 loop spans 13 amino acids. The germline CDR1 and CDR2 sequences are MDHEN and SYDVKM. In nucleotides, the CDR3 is TGTGCCAGCAGTGAGGGCAGCGAGGGGACCCAGTACTTC. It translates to CASSEGSEGTQYF. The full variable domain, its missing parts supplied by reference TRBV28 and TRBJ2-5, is DVKVTQSSRYLVKRTGEKVFLECVQDMDHENMFWYRQDPGLGLRLIYFSYDVKMKEKGDIPEGYSVSREKKERFSLILESASTNQTSMYLCASSEGSEGTQYFGPGTRLLVL.

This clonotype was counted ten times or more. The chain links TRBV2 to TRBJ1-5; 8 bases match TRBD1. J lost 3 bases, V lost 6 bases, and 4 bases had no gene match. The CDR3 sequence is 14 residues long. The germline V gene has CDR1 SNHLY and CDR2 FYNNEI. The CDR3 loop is CASRGTGDNQPQHF. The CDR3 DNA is TGTGCCAGCAGAGGGACAGGCGACAATCAGCCCCAGCATTTT.

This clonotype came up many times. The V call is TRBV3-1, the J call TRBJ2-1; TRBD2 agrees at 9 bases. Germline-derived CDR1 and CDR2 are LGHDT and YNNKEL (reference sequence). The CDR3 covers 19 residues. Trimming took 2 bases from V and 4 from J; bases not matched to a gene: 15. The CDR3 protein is CASSQQGLAGQLLYNEQFF. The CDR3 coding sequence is TGTGCCAGCAGCCAACAGGGTCTAGCGGGACAACTACTGTACAATGAGCAGTTCTTC.

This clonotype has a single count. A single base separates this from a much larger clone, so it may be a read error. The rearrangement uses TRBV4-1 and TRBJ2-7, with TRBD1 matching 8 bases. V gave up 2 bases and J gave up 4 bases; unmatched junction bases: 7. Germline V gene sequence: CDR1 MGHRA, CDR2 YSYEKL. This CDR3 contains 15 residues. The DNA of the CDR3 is TGCGCCAGCAGCCAATGGGACAGGAGCCAATACGAGCAGTACTTC. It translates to CASSQWDRSQYEQYF.

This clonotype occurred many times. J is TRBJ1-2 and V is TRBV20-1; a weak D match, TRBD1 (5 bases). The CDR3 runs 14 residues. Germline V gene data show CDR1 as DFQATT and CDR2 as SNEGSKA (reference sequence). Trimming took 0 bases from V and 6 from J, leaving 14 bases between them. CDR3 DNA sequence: TGCAGTGCTAGAGACCTTTTAAGGGGCGATGGCTACACCTTC. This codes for CSARDLLRGDGYTF.